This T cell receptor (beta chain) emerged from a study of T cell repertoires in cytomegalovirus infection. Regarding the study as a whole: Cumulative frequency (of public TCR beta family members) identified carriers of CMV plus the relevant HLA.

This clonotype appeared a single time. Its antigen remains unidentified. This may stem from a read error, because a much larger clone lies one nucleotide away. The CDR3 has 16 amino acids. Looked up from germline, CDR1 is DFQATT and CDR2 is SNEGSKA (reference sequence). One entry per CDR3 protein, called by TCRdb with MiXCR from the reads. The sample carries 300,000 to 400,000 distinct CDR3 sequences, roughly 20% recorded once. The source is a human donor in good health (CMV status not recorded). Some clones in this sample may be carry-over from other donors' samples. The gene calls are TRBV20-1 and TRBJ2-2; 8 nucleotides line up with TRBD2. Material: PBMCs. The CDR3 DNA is TGCAGTGCTAGAGGTCGGGAGCGGGGGTGGACCGGGGAGCTGGTTTTT. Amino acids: CSARGRERGWTGELVF.